This T cell receptor (beta chain) was recorded in a study of blood T cells in healthy people across ages. V was trimmed by 8 bases and J by 4 bases, leaving 17 bases between them. This CDR3 comprises 14 residues. This clonotype was seen a single time. Using a J-beta primer mix together with a sample-barcoded 5' primer, a second PCR was run for roughly 6 to 11 cycles. TCRdb redid the calling of the 5' RACE reads with MiXCR, one entry per CDR3 protein. The repertoire consists of 850,000 to 1,100,000 distinct CDR3 sequences, with approximately 38% occurring once and the leading ten covering about 12%. This receptor was identified in a man aged 18 to 29 in good health. The chain employs TRBV12-3 or TRBV12-4 and TRBJ1-1; a possible D gene is TRBD1 (6 bases). The sequenced material came from blood. The CDR3 protein is CASRMGAGRTEAFF. The CDR3 bases are TGTGCCAGCCGAATGGGGGCGGGGCGCACTGAAGCTTTCTTT.